This TCR beta chain was sequenced for a study of T cells after somatic rescue of genetic block. Germline V CDR1 and CDR2: PRHDT, FYEKMQ (reference sequence). Losses at the gene ends were 9 bases for V and 0 bases for J; bases not matched to a gene: 5. CDR3 length equals 14 residues. Data came from immunoSEQ multiplex PCR; TCRdb stores just in-frame clones and leaves some out. The table lists approximately 65,000 clones, about nine tenths of them singletons. The receptor was isolated from a man aged 40-49 years. Material for sequencing was peripheral blood mononuclear cells (PBMCs). The chain couples TRBV13 to TRBJ2-7; 10 bases are shared with TRBD2. CDR3 in DNA: TGTGCCAGTAATAGCGGGAGGAGCTCCTACGAGCAGTACTTC. Amino acid sequence: CASNSGRSSYEQYF.